The clone carrying this TCR beta chain was counted only a few times. Its antigen is still unknown. There are 15 residues in the CDR3. The germline gives CDR1 SQVTM, CDR2 ANQGSEA. The J segment lost 4 bases and the V segment lost 3 bases, leaving 10 bases of the junction unmatched. TCRdb re-derived calls from the RT-PCR reads in MiXCR, one entry per CDR3 protein. The sample lists 600,000 to 850,000 distinct CDR3 sequences; 14% were seen once. This record belongs to a study of response to subunit inactivated influenza vaccine. Broader study findings: Few new T cells, the authors suggested, are recruited by each seasonal influenza vaccination.

The sequencing here drew on PBMCs from blood, taken roughly 2 weeks before vaccination. This sequence joins TRBV29-1 and TRBJ2-7; TRBD1 agrees at 9 bases. This TCR derives from a man over 45 who received an inactivated influenza vaccine. The CDR3 protein is CSVEESGTGTYEQYF. For the CDR3, the DNA is TGCAGCGTTGAGGAGTCCGGGACAGGGACTTACGAGCAGTACTTC.